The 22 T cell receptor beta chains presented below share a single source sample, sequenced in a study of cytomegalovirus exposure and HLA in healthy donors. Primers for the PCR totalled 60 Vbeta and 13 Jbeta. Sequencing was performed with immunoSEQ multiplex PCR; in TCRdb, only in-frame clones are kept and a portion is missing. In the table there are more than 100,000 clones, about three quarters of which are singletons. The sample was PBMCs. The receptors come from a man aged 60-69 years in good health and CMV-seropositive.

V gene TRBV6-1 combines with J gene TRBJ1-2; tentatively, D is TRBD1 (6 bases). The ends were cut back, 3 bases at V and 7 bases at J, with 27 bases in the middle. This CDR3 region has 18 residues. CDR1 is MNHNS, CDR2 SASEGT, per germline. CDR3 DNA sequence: TGTGCCAGCAGTGATACGATCGGGACATCCCCCCTAGGTGCTGGCTACACCTTC. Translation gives CASSDTIGTSPLGAGYTF.

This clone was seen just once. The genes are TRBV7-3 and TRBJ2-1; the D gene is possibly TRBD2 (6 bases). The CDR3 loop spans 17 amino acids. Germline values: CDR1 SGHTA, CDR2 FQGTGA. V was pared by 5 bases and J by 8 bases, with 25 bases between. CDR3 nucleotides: TGTGCCAGCAGCGAGGGTGGGGGGACCGATGGGAGCGATGAGCAGTTCTTC. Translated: CASSEGGGTDGSDEQFF.

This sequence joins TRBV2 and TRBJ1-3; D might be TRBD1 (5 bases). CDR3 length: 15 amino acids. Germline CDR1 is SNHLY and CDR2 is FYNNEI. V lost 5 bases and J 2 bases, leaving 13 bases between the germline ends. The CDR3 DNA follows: TGTGCCAGCAGTTCCCAGGGAGGGGCTGGAAACACCATATATTTT. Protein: CASSSQGGAGNTIYF. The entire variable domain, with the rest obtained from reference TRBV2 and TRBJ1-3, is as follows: EPEVTQTPSHQVTQMGQEVILRCVPISNHLYFYWYRQILGQKVEFLVSFYNNEISEKSEIFDDQFSVERPDGSNFTLKIRSTKLEDSAMYFCASSSQGGAGNTIYFGEGSWLTVV.

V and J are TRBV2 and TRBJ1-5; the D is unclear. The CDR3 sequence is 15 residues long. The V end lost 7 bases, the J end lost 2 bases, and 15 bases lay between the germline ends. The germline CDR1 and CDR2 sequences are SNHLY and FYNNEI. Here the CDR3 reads CASKEDSIGNQPQHF. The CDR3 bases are TGTGCCAGCAAGGAGGACTCCATCGGCAATCAGCCCCAGCATTTT.

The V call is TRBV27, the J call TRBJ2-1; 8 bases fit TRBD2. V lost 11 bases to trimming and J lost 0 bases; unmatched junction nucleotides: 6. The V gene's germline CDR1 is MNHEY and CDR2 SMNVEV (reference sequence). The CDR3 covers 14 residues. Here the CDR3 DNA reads TGTGCCTCTCAGCGGGAGTTCTCCTACAATGAGCAGTTCTTC. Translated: CASQREFSYNEQFF.

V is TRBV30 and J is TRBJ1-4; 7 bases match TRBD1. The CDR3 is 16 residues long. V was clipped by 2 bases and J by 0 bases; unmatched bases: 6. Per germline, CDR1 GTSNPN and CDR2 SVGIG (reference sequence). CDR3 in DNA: TGTGCCTGGAGTCAGGGGACAGACGCAACTAATGAAAAACTGTTTTTT. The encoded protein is CAWSQGTDATNEKLFF.

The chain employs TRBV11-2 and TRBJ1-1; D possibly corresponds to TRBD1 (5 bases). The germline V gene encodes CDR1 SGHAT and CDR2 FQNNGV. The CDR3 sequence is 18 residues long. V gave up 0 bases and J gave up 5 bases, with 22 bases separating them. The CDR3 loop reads CASSLDPRWEGSRTEAFF. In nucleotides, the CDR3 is TGTGCCAGCAGCTTAGATCCCCGCTGGGAGGGGTCTAGGACTGAAGCTTTCTTT.

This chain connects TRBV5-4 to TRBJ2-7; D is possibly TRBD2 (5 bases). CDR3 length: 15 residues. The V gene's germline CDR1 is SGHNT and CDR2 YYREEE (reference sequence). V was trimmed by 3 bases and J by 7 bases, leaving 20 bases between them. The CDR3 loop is CASSSLVATPGEQYF. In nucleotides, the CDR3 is TGTGCCAGCAGCTCCCTAGTGGCCACTCCGGGGGAGCAGTACTTC. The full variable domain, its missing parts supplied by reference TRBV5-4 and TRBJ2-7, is ETGVTQSPTHLIKTRGQQVTLRCSSQSGHNTVSWYQQALGQGPQFIFQYYREEENGRGNFPPRFSGLQFPNYSSELNVNALELDDSALYLCASSSLVATPGEQYFGPGTRLTVT.

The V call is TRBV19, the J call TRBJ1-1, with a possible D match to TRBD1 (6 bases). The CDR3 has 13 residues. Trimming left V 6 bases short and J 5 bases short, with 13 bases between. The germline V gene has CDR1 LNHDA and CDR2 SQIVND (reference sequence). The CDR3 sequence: CASSDRLLTEAFF. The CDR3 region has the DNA TGTGCCAGTAGCGACAGGCTTCTTACTGAAGCTTTCTTT.

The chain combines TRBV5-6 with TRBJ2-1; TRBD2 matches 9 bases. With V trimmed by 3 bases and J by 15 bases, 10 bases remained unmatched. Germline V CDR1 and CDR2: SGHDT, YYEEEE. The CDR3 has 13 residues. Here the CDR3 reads CASSSPGGRALFF. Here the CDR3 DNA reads TGTGCCAGCAGCTCGCCCGGCGGGAGGGCCCTGTTCTTC.

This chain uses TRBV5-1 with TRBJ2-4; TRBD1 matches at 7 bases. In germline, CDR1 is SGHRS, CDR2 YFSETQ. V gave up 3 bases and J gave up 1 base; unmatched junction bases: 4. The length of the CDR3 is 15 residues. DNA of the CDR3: TGCGCCAGCAGCTCGGGACAGTCGGCCAAAAACATTCAGTACTTC. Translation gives CASSSGQSAKNIQYF.

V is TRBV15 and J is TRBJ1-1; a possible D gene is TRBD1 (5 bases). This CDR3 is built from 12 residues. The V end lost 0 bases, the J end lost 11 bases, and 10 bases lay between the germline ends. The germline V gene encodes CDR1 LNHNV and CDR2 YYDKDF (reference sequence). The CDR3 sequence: CATSRDQGKAFF. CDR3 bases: TGTGCCACCAGCAGAGATCAGGGAAAGGCTTTCTTT.

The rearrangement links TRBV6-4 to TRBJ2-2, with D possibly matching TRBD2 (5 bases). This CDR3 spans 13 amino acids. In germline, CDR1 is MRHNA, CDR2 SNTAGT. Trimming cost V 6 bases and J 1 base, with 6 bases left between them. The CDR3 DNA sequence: TGTGCCAGCAGACGGGAGAACACCGGGGAGCTGTTTTTT. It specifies CASRRENTGELFF.

The CDR3 bases are TGTGCCAGCATATGGAGAAACACCGGGGAGCTGTTTTTT. Its translation: CASIWRNTGELFF. The chain couples TRBV2 to TRBJ2-2; D call uncertain. The CDR3 has 13 amino acids. Trimming removed 7 bases at V and 2 bases at J, with 8 bases between. The germline V gene encodes CDR1 SNHLY and CDR2 FYNNEI.

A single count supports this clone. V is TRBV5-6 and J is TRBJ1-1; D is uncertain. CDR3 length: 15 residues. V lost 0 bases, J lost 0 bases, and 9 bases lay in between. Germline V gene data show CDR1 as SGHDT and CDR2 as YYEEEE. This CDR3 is CASSLVSPLNTEAFF. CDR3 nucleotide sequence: TGTGCCAGCAGCTTGGTATCTCCTTTGAACACTGAAGCTTTCTTT.

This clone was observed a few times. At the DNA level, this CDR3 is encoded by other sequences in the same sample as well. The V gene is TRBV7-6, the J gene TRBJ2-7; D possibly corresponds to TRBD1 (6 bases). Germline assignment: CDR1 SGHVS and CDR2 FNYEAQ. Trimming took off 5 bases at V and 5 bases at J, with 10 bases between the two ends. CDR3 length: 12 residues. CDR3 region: CASSLNRDEQYF. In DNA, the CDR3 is TGTGCCAGCAGCCTTAACAGGGACGAGCAGTACTTC. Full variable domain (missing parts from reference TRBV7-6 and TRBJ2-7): GAGVSQSPRYKVTKRGQDVALRCDPISGHVSLYWYRQALGQGPEFLTYFNYEAQQDKSGLPNDRFSAERPEGSISTLTIQRTEQRDSAMYRCASSLNRDEQYFGPGTRLTVT.

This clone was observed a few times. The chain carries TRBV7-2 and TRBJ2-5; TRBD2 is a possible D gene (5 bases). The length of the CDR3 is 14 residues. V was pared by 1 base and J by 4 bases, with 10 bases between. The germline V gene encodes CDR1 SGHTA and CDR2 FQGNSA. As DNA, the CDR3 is TGTGCCAGCAGCTTAGTCGGGAATGGAGAGACCCAGTACTTC. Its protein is CASSLVGNGETQYF.

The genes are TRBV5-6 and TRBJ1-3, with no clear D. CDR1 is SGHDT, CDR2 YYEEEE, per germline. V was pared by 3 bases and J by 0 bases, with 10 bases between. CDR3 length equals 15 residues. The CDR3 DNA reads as TGTGCCAGCAGCTCGGTAGAAGCCTCTGGAAACACCATATATTTT. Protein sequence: CASSSVEASGNTIYF.

This CDR3 reads CAARASGSRTDTQYF. In DNA, the CDR3 is TGTGCCGCCAGGGCTAGCGGGAGTCGAACAGATACGCAGTATTTT. The chain employs TRBV2 and TRBJ2-3; 10 bases match TRBD2. Trimming removed 11 bases from V and 3 bases from J; junction bases left unmatched: 11. The CDR3 runs 15 residues. CDR1 SNHLY and CDR2 FYNNEI come from the germline V gene.

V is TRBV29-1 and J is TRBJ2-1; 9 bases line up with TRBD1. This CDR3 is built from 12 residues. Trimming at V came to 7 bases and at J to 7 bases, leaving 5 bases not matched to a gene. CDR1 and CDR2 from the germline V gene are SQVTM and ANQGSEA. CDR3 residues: CSARQGVNEQFF. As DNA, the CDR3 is TGCAGCGCTCGACAGGGGGTGAATGAGCAGTTCTTC.

The CDR3 bases are TGTGCCAGCTCACCCTTTGACAACAATGAGCAGTTCTTC. This translates into CASSPFDNNEQFF. The chain links TRBV18 to TRBJ2-1; D ambiguous. The V gene lost 3 bases and the J gene lost 5 bases, with 8 bases spanning the gap. The length of the CDR3 is 13 residues. Germline CDR1 KGHSH, CDR2 LQKENI.

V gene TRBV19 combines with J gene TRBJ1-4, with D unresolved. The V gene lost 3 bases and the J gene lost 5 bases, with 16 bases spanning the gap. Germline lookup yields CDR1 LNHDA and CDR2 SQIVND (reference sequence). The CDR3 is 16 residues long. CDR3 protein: CASSIFYPNANEKLFF. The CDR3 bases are TGTGCCAGTAGTATCTTCTATCCTAACGCGAATGAAAAACTGTTTTTT.